The 4 T cell receptor beta chains reported below all come from one sample, sequenced in a study of graft-versus-host responses after intestinal transplantation. Produced via immunoSEQ multiplex PCR; TCRdb's table is partial and in-frame only. The sample carries tens of thousands of clones, roughly 89% recorded once. The input for sequencing was PBMCs, taken 314 days after intestinal transplant. The source of these receptors is a human patient who received an intestinal transplant, so some T cells may come from the graft donor.

The CDR3 sequence is CASSFKRRGRRIQYF. The CDR3, as DNA: TGTGCCAGCAGTTTCAAAAGGCGGGGCCGCCGCATTCAGTACTTC. The chain uses TRBV27 and TRBJ2-4; a possible D gene is TRBD2 (6 bases). The CDR3 sequence is 15 residues long. Germline V CDR1 and CDR2: MNHEY, SMNVEV (reference sequence). Trimming removed 3 bases at V and 9 bases at J, with 18 bases between.

V and J are TRBV6-1 and TRBJ1-6; 8 positions match TRBD1. J was trimmed by 8 bases and V by 7 bases; bases with no gene match: 4. Germline V gene lookup returns CDR1 MNHNS and CDR2 SASEGT. CDR3 length: 13 amino acids. DNA of the CDR3: TGTGCCAGCATGACAGGGGAGTATTCACCCCTCCACTTT. Translating it yields CASMTGEYSPLHF.

CDR3 nucleotides: TGTGCCAGCAGCTTAAGGACTAGCGGGAGGGCCACAGATACGCAGTATTTT. Protein sequence: CASSLRTSGRATDTQYF. J is TRBJ2-3 and V is TRBV13, with 15 positions matching TRBD2. This CDR3 contains 17 residues. The ends lost 2 bases at V and 2 bases at J; junction bases unmatched: 2. Germline CDR1 is PRHDT and CDR2 is FYEKMQ (reference sequence).

This chain links TRBV5-4 with TRBJ2-3; D unclear. The CDR3 covers 11 residues. V was trimmed by 2 bases and J by 2 bases, leaving 0 bases between them. Per the germline V gene, CDR1 is SGHNT and CDR2 is YYREEE (reference sequence). CDR3: CASSFTDTQYF. For the CDR3, the DNA is TGTGCCAGCAGCTTCACAGATACGCAGTATTTT.